This entry describes one T cell receptor (beta chain). Its target is unknown. CDR1 and CDR2 (germline): LNHDA, SQIVND (reference sequence). The CDR3 has 15 amino acids. With 3 bases clipped from V and 5 bases from J, the junction kept 6 bases outside the gene matches. The sample originates from a study of cytomegalovirus exposure and HLA in healthy donors. General study findings and limits: Most TCR beta V segments were productive about 90% or about 30% of the time in an earlier analysis. Several top significant clusters appeared, in a later analysis, to be linked to common viral pathogens. Cytomegalovirus-associated TCR beta chains were listed, numbering 164.

Primers: 60 Vbeta forward and 13 Jbeta reverse. Profiled with immunoSEQ multiplex PCR; TCRdb holds only in-frame clones, not every one. The sample records around 130,000 clones, about 73% being singletons. The chain joins TRBV19 to TRBJ2-5; 10 bases align to TRBD2. Sequenced: PBMCs. The receptor was derived from a woman in her 40s in good health and CMV-seropositive. The CDR3, as DNA: TGTGCCAGTAGTATTAGCGGGGGGAAGACGGAGACCCAGTACTTC. It encodes CASSISGGKTETQYF.